Presented here are 11 T cell receptor beta chains from one specimen sequenced in a study of blood T cell repertoires in COVID-19 (dated by TCRdb to about 2020). The library was built by means of the immunoSEQ multiplex PCR assay. As stored in TCRdb, this immuneACCESS dataset retains in-frame rearrangements with V and J assigned. A fraction of the clones does not appear; measured against another copy, unresolved V genes explain less than half of the discrepancy, and the remainder lacks a known reason. For this sample the table gives 300,000 to 350,000 clones, of which about nine tenths were detected only once. In total, the top ten clones hold roughly 10% of the sample. The source material was PBMCs or T cells enriched from blood (not recorded which). Receptors originate from a woman aged 25-40 years who had recovered from COVID-19.

The chain recombines TRBV20-1 with TRBJ2-3; a possible D gene is TRBD1 (6 bases). The CDR3 extends over 11 amino acids. The germline V and J ends were trimmed by 4 bases and 6 bases, with 8 bases remaining between them. Germline-derived CDR1 and CDR2 are DFQATT and SNEGSKA (reference sequence). The CDR3 here is CSAIDRDTQYF. Written as DNA, the CDR3 is TGCAGTGCTATCGACAGGGATACGCAGTATTTT.

The CDR3 DNA follows: TGTGCCAGTAAGGCCAGGGATCGGGGGGTCCCAGATACGCAGTATTTT. Protein product: CASKARDRGVPDTQYF. The chain uses TRBV19 and TRBJ2-3, with 7 bases that match TRBD2. Germline V lookup: CDR1 LNHDA, CDR2 SQIVND (reference sequence). V was pared by 7 bases and J by 4 bases, with 14 bases of the junction left unmatched. The CDR3 is 16 residues long.

The chain couples TRBV4-1 to TRBJ1-2, with D tentatively TRBD1 (5 bases). Trimming stripped 4 bases from V and 8 bases from J, with 11 bases between. The CDR3 totals 12 residues. From germline, CDR1 is MGHRA and CDR2 YSYEKL. CDR3 nucleotides: TGCGCCAGCAGCCGTCCAGGGAAAGGCTACACCTTC. Amino acids: CASSRPGKGYTF.

The rearrangement links TRBV10-3 to TRBJ2-7, with TRBD1 identical over 7 bases. CDR3 size: 15 residues. With V trimmed by 4 bases and J by 5 bases, 11 bases remained unmatched. Germline assignment: CDR1 ENHRY and CDR2 SYGVKD. The CDR3 nucleotides are TGTGCCATCAGTGGTGGACAGGCCCTAACCAACGAGCAGTACTTC. This translates into CAISGGQALTNEQYF.

V gene TRBV7-6 combines with J gene TRBJ1-3, with 9 bases matching TRBD1. The germline gives CDR1 SGHVS, CDR2 FNYEAQ. The ends lost 5 bases at V and 5 bases at J; junction bases unmatched: 7. The CDR3 covers 15 residues. This CDR3 reads CASSVSGTGRNTIYF. The CDR3 nucleotides read TGTGCCAGCAGCGTATCCGGGACAGGGCGAAACACCATATATTTT. The whole variable domain, filled in from reference TRBV7-6 and TRBJ1-3, reads GAGVSQSPRYKVTKRGQDVALRCDPISGHVSLYWYRQALGQGPEFLTYFNYEAQQDKSGLPNDRFSAERPEGSISTLTIQRTEQRDSAMYRCASSVSGTGRNTIYFGEGSWLTVV.

In nucleotides, the CDR3 is TGTGCCAGCCTTGGGCATTATGGCTACACCTTC. This gives the protein CASLGHYGYTF. The chain recombines TRBV27 with TRBJ1-2, with D unclear. V was pared by 8 bases and J by 5 bases, with 9 bases between. From germline, CDR1 is MNHEY and CDR2 SMNVEV (reference sequence). The CDR3 consists of 11 residues.

This chain links TRBV20-1 with TRBJ2-1; tentatively, D is TRBD1 (6 bases). The V end lost 5 bases, the J end lost 4 bases, and 6 bases lay between the germline ends. Looked up from germline, CDR1 is DFQATT and CDR2 is SNEGSKA (reference sequence). The CDR3 is made up of 11 amino acids. CDR3 in amino acids: CSAGTYNEQFF. In nucleotides, the CDR3 is TGCAGTGCTGGGACATACAATGAGCAGTTCTTC.

The chain uses TRBV6-6 and TRBJ1-1; tentative D call: TRBD1 (6 bases). This CDR3 region has 14 residues. Trimming removed 5 bases from V and 4 bases from J, with 14 bases in between. Germline CDR1 and CDR2: MNHNY and SVGAGI (reference sequence). The CDR3 protein is CASSAHRAGTEAFF. CDR3 nucleotide sequence: TGTGCCAGCAGTGCCCACAGGGCAGGCACTGAAGCTTTCTTT.

The gene calls are TRBV20-1 and TRBJ1-2, with D hard to call. This CDR3 spans 11 amino acids. Germline lookup yields CDR1 DFQATT and CDR2 SNEGSKA (reference sequence). Trimming removed 5 bases from V and 5 bases from J, with 9 bases in between. The CDR3 protein is CSAPNEYGYTF. In DNA, the CDR3 is TGCAGTGCTCCCAACGAGTATGGCTACACCTTC.

V gene TRBV12-2 combines with J gene TRBJ2-7; the table's D call, TRBD2, was not checked against the DNA. TRBV12-2 is listed as a pseudogene. The CDR3 has 12 amino acids. CDR3: CASRPRFYEQYF. CDR3 sequence (DNA): TGTGCAAGTCGCCCGAGATTCTACGAGCAGTACTTC.

The gene calls are TRBV7-8 and TRBJ2-1, with D maybe TRBD1 (5 bases). The CDR3 sequence is 15 residues long. Germline V gives CDR1 SGHVS, CDR2 FQNEAQ. V lost 4 bases, J lost 0 bases, and 10 bases lay in between. Here the CDR3 reads CASSSRDRSYNEQFF. In DNA form, the CDR3 reads TGTGCCAGCAGCTCCAGGGATCGCTCCTACAATGAGCAGTTCTTC.